The T cell receptor beta chain under discussion was sequenced for a study of blood T cell repertoires in COVID-19. The assay was immunoSEQ multiplex PCR, and TCRdb's table has in-frame clones only and misses some. This sample carries hundreds of thousands of clones, about 87% of them seen once, and the ten largest clones take about 6%. This TCR came from a woman aged 45-65 years with COVID-19, enrolled during active disease. Sequences were obtained from peripheral blood.

CDR3 coding DNA: TGCGCCAGCAGCTCCCCCCAGGTGGGGGGCGAGCAGTACTTC. As protein: CASSSPQVGGEQYF. This chain uses TRBV5-1 with TRBJ2-7; D perhaps matches TRBD2 (6 bases). V lost 3 bases and J 6 bases, leaving 16 bases between the germline ends. CDR3 length: 14 residues. Germline lookup yields CDR1 SGHRS and CDR2 YFSETQ. Supplemented by reference TRBV5-1 and TRBJ2-7, the full variable domain reads KAGVTQTPRYLIKTRGQQVTLSCSPISGHRSVSWYQQTPGQGLQFLFEYFSETQRNKGNFPGRFSGRQFSNSRSEMNVSTLELGDSALYLCASSSPQVGGEQYFGPGTRLTVT.